The 24 T cell receptor beta chains below were found in one sample sequenced in a study of cytotoxic CD8 clonotypes in ibrutinib-treated CLL. TCRdb's copy holds only in-frame clones and misses some; the assay was immunoSEQ multiplex PCR. The sample has 300,000 or so clones, 60% to 80% seen once. The source was PBMCs, collected after 36 months of ibrutinib treatment. These receptor sequences come from a human donor with chronic lymphocytic leukemia.

V gene TRBV7-3 combines with J gene TRBJ1-2; the D gene is possibly TRBD1 (6 bases). Germline lookup yields CDR1 SGHTA and CDR2 FQGTGA. Trimming removed 0 bases from V and 4 bases from J, with 15 bases in between. The CDR3 has 16 amino acids. The CDR3 coding sequence is TGTGCCAGCAGCTTAACGTACGGGGACAACCTCTATGGCTACACCTTC. Translating gives CASSLTYGDNLYGYTF.

The chain joins TRBV27 to TRBJ2-7; TRBD1 aligns across 10 bases. The CDR3 contains 14 residues. V shed 6 bases, J shed 4 bases, and the junction held 6 bases outside the gene matches. The V gene's germline CDR1 is MNHEY and CDR2 SMNVEV (reference sequence). CDR3 amino acids: CASSGTGEIYEQYF. In DNA, the CDR3 is TGTGCCAGCAGCGGGACAGGGGAGATTTACGAGCAGTACTTC.

The V and J genes are TRBV4-1 and TRBJ2-3, with D possibly called TRBD1 or TRBD2 (5 bases each). CDR1 is MGHRA and CDR2 is YSYEKL in the germline V gene. V was trimmed by 3 bases and J by 7 bases, leaving 20 bases between them. The CDR3 totals 16 residues. CDR3 nucleotides: TGCGCCAGCAGCCAGTATCCCTTGGGGACCGAATATACGCAGTATTTT. Amino acid sequence: CASSQYPLGTEYTQYF.

The chain employs TRBV18 and TRBJ2-5, with D perhaps matching TRBD2 (6 bases). V lost 4 bases, J lost 5 bases, and 14 bases lay in between. Germline loops: CDR1 KGHSH, CDR2 LQKENI. There are 14 residues in the CDR3. This chain's CDR3 is CASSHSAAGETQYF. Here the CDR3 DNA reads TGTGCCAGCTCACACTCGGCCGCGGGGGAGACCCAGTACTTC.

The chain uses TRBV14 and TRBJ2-7; D unclear. The CDR3 runs 14 residues. V was clipped by 1 base and J by 2 bases, with 9 bases between them. The V gene's germline CDR1 is SGHDN and CDR2 FVKESK. The CDR3 sequence: CASSQGGRAYEQYF. The CDR3, as DNA: TGTGCCAGCAGCCAAGGGGGTAGGGCCTACGAGCAGTACTTC.

This rearrangement joins TRBV29-1 to TRBJ2-5, with 12 bases aligning to TRBD1. This CDR3 spans 15 amino acids. Trimming at V came to 3 bases and at J to 2 bases, leaving 4 bases not matched to a gene. Germline CDR1 is SQVTM and CDR2 is ANQGSEA. The CDR3 DNA follows: TGCAGCGTTGATTGGGACAGGGGGCTTCAAGAGACCCAGTACTTC. Translation gives CSVDWDRGLQETQYF.

This clone appeared a few times. This chain connects TRBV9 to TRBJ1-2; D remains unclear. This CDR3 has 12 residues. V lost 1 base and J lost 3, with 4 bases in between. The germline V gene has CDR1 SGDLS and CDR2 YYNGEE. CDR3 sequence: CASSVWDYGYTF. In DNA, the CDR3 is TGTGCCAGCAGCGTATGGGACTATGGCTACACCTTC. The full variable domain, completed using reference TRBV9 and TRBJ1-2, is DSGVTQTPKHLITATGQRVTLRCSPRSGDLSVYWYQQSLDQGLQFLIQYYNGEERAKGNILERFSAQQFPDLHSELNLSSLELGDSALYFCASSVWDYGYTFGSGTRLTVV.

The rearrangement uses TRBV5-6 and TRBJ1-5, with a tentative D call TRBD1 (6 bases). Germline assignment: CDR1 SGHDT and CDR2 YYEEEE. The CDR3 totals 16 residues. The V gene lost 1 base and the J gene lost 2 bases, with 13 bases spanning the gap. CDR3 sequence (DNA): TGTGCCAGCAGCTTGTGGGCAGGGGCGGGCAATCAGCCCCAGCATTTT. This translates into CASSLWAGAGNQPQHF.

V is TRBV4-1 and J is TRBJ2-5, with 8 bases aligning to TRBD2. Germline CDR1 reads MGHRA; CDR2 reads YSYEKL. The CDR3 is made up of 15 amino acids. Losses at the gene ends were 1 base for V and 1 base for J; bases not matched to a gene: 2. DNA for the CDR3: TGCGCCAGCAGCCAAGTAACTAGCGGCCAAGAGACCCAGTACTTC. Translation: CASSQVTSGQETQYF.

The gene calls are TRBV28 and TRBJ2-1; 7 bases agree with TRBD2. Germline V gene sequence: CDR1 MDHEN, CDR2 SYDVKM. The CDR3 runs to 15 residues. The V gene end was trimmed by 8 bases and the J gene end by 4 bases; junction bases not matched to a gene: 11. Written as DNA, the CDR3 is TGTGCCAGCCGAACGCCGGGGGGTCAATACAATGAGCAGTTCTTC. It yields the protein CASRTPGGQYNEQFF. The whole variable domain, filled in from reference TRBV28 and TRBJ2-1, reads DVKVTQSSRYLVKRTGEKVFLECVQDMDHENMFWYRQDPGLGLRLIYFSYDVKMKEKGDIPEGYSVSREKKERFSLILESASTNQTSMYLCASRTPGGQYNEQFFGPGTRLTVL.

J is TRBJ2-7 and V is TRBV11-2, with 7 positions matching TRBD1. The junction had 7 bases not matched to a gene; V was cut back by 7 bases and J by 1 base. Per germline, CDR1 SGHAT and CDR2 FQNNGV. The CDR3 contains 14 residues. CDR3 protein: CASTRTGGSYEQYF. CDR3 coding DNA: TGTGCCAGCACCCGGACAGGCGGATCCTACGAGCAGTACTTC.

V and J are TRBV27 and TRBJ1-2; 8 positions match TRBD1. The trim removed 5 bases at V and 8 bases at J, leaving 7 bases unmatched. The CDR3 has 13 residues. Germline assignment: CDR1 MNHEY and CDR2 SMNVEV (reference sequence). The CDR3 region has the DNA TGTGCCAGCAGTCTTACAGGGGGTTTCGGCTACACCTTC. Its protein product is CASSLTGGFGYTF.

The gene calls are TRBV28 and TRBJ1-2, with D maybe TRBD1 (5 bases). V lost 8 bases and J lost 4, with 14 bases in between. This CDR3 is 13 amino acids long. Germline V gives CDR1 MDHEN, CDR2 SYDVKM. CDR3 sequence (DNA): TGTGCCAGCGCCAGGGACGGCTCCTATGGCTACACCTTC. Translation gives CASARDGSYGYTF.

The CDR3 coding sequence is TGCAGCGTTGTAGGGCAGGGGACCTATGGCTACACCTTC. It is translated as CSVVGQGTYGYTF. V is TRBV29-1 and J is TRBJ1-2; D is perhaps TRBD1 (6 bases). There are 13 residues in the CDR3. Germline V CDR1 and CDR2: SQVTM, ANQGSEA. Trimming cost V 4 bases and J 4 bases, with 13 bases left between them.

The V call is TRBV4-1, the J call TRBJ2-2; D remains ambiguous. Germline V gene data show CDR1 as MGHRA and CDR2 as YSYEKL. The CDR3 contains 13 residues. Between the trimmed V and J ends, which lost 0 bases and 9 bases, there was a span of 8 bases. The CDR3 region is CASSQDIGWELFF. The CDR3 coding sequence is TGCGCCAGCAGCCAAGATATCGGCTGGGAGCTGTTTTTT.

V gene TRBV7-2 combines with J gene TRBJ2-1; maybe TRBD1 (6 bases). The V end lost 5 bases, the J end lost 4 bases, and 9 bases lay between the germline ends. This CDR3 comprises 13 residues. Germline-derived CDR1 and CDR2 are SGHTA and FQGNSA. CDR3 in amino acids: CASSPTGYNEQFF. CDR3 nucleotide sequence: TGTGCCAGCAGCCCGACAGGTTACAATGAGCAGTTCTTC.

There are a few counts of this clone. The genes are TRBV5-1 and TRBJ1-6; D unresolved. The CDR3 has 15 residues. Germline values: CDR1 SGHRS, CDR2 YFSETQ. Trimming shortened V by 9 bases and J by 9 bases, and 22 bases separated the two germline ends. The CDR3 region is CATTVDIDVISPLHF. The DNA of the CDR3 is TGCGCCACCACCGTAGACATAGACGTTATTTCACCCCTCCACTTT.

The V gene is TRBV6-5, the J gene TRBJ2-7; D gene uncertain. The CDR3 runs 13 residues. Looked up from germline, CDR1 is MNHEY and CDR2 is SVGAGI. Trimming pared 2 bases from V and 7 bases from J, leaving 12 bases between. The CDR3 DNA sequence: TGTGCCAGCAGTTACGGGCCCATGGGGGAGCAGTACTTC. Amino acid sequence: CASSYGPMGEQYF.

The chain uses TRBV27 and TRBJ1-4; possible D gene TRBD1, 6 bases. This CDR3 is 15 amino acids long. CDR1 is MNHEY, CDR2 SMNVEV, per germline (reference sequence). The CDR3 sequence is CANGDKRATNEKLFF. In nucleotides, the CDR3 is TGTGCGAACGGGGACAAACGCGCAACTAATGAAAAACTGTTTTTT.

The chain employs TRBV6-6 and TRBJ2-1, with D perhaps matching TRBD2 (5 bases). Deletions cut 7 bases from V and 5 bases from J, with 9 bases between. The CDR3 contains 12 residues. The germline CDR1 and CDR2 sequences are MNHNY and SVGAGI (reference sequence). The CDR3 protein is CASTYGDNEQFF. CDR3 DNA: TGTGCCAGCACCTACGGGGACAATGAGCAGTTCTTC.

This clone came up a few times. The genes are TRBV9 and TRBJ2-7, with 10 positions matching TRBD1. The germline gives CDR1 SGDLS, CDR2 YYNGEE. Trimming took 2 bases from V and 3 from J; bases not matched to a gene: 5. The CDR3 covers 15 residues. The CDR3 reads CASSVGTGAVYEQYF. The CDR3, as DNA: TGTGCCAGCAGCGTGGGGACAGGGGCGGTCTACGAGCAGTACTTC. The entire variable domain, with the rest obtained from reference TRBV9 and TRBJ2-7, is as follows: DSGVTQTPKHLITATGQRVTLRCSPRSGDLSVYWYQQSLDQGLQFLIQYYNGEERAKGNILERFSAQQFPDLHSELNLSSLELGDSALYFCASSVGTGAVYEQYFGPGTRLTVT.

V usage is TRBV27 and J usage is TRBJ2-1; 11 bases align to TRBD2. Trimming removed 5 bases from V and 9 bases from J; junction bases left unmatched: 6. The CDR3 runs 14 residues. Per the germline V gene, CDR1 is MNHEY and CDR2 is SMNVEV (reference sequence). The CDR3, as DNA: TGTGCCAGCAGTGGGGCTAGCGGGAGGAGTGAGCAGTTCTTC. Amino acids: CASSGASGRSEQFF.

The J gene is TRBJ2-5, the V gene TRBV5-1, with 11 positions matching TRBD2. This CDR3 has 15 amino acids. CDR1 is SGHRS and CDR2 is YFSETQ in the germline V gene. J was trimmed by 7 bases and V by 2 bases; bases with no gene match: 7. CDR3 nucleotide sequence: TGCGCCAGCAGCTTAGCTAGCGGGGGGCCGGCGACCCAGTACTTC. Amino acid sequence: CASSLASGGPATQYF.

The chain uses TRBV9 and TRBJ1-1; a weak D match, TRBD1 (6 bases). There are 15 residues in the CDR3. Germline V gene sequence: CDR1 SGDLS, CDR2 YYNGEE. V was pared by 1 base and J by 4 bases, with 14 bases between. The chain's CDR3 is CASSVRPRGGTEAFF. CDR3 DNA: TGTGCCAGCAGCGTAAGGCCGAGGGGGGGCACTGAAGCTTTCTTT.